This TCR beta chain was retrieved from a study of CXCR3-negative and CXCR3-positive naive CD8 T cells (dated by TCRdb to between 2017 and 2020). With respect to the entire study: In total, approximately 130 million TRB reads were obtained, or roughly 1.5 +/- 0.3 million reads per library. Diversity and physicochemical repertoire analyses covered some eleven donors pooled from two independent experiments. TRBV-TRBJ cluster analysis included naive subsets from about 5 donors and memory cells from 3 donors. Results and caveats for the whole study, not just this receptor: TRBV-TRBJ usage was similar between naive CXCR3-negative and CXCR3-positive cells from the same donor, while memory cells showed distinct patterns. Because surface CD5, which is linked to self-reactivity in mice, was comparable between the naive subsets, TCR interaction strength was also inferred from TRB CDR3 physicochemical properties. TRB CDR3s from CXCR3-positive naive cells showed higher hydrophobicity (lower Kidera factor 4), lower energy, and higher strength and volume indices than CXCR3-negative naive cells. Freshly isolated PBMCs were used for most assays because CXCR3 expression went down partially after cryopreservation. Comparably high repertoire diversity was found in both naive subsets, whereas much lower repertoire diversity was found in memory CD8+ T cells.

A note on this clonotype: The specificity of this receptor is unknown.

The instrument was a NextSeq 550. The Human TCR Profiling Kit (MiLaboratory) was used to prepare UMI-labeled 5' RACE TRB cDNA libraries. cDNA synthesis used the entire amount of extracted RNA, and PCR amplification then used the entire amount of cDNA produced. Libraries were prepared in parallel using an identical number of PCR cycles. In the paper's pipeline: With a requirement of at least two reads per UMI, MIGEC and MiXCR extracted about 50,000 +/- 10,000 unique UMI-labeled TRB cDNA molecules per library. On average, around 40,000 +/- 10,000 functional in-frame TRB CDR3 nucleotide clonotypes lacking stop codons were found per library. After each sample was downsampled to 5000 UMI-labeled TRB molecules, VDJtools was used to calculate diversity metrics such as normalized Shannon-Wiener and Chao1. Clonotype-size-weighted physicochemical properties of the central five CDR3 residues (interaction energy, strength, volume and Kidera factor 4) were computed in VDJtools. Once TCRdb had reprocessed the reads, it stored one entry per CDR3 protein sequence and supplied no DNA. The V and J calls and clone size are TCRdb's, not the authors'. The sample's table covers under 75,000 distinct CDR3 sequences. The ten largest clonotypes hold around 0.7% of the sample.

For each CD8+ T cell subset, flow sorting was done in triplicate, and 250,000 to 300,000 cells per subset went directly into RLT lysis buffer. To exclude memory contaminants, naive CD8+ T cells were stringently defined as CD45RO-CCR7+CD27+CD95-. Standard density gradient centrifugation was used to isolate peripheral blood mononuclear cells from buffy coats. Naive CXCR3-negative and CXCR3-positive CD8+ T cells were flow-sorted using a FACSAria III. An RNeasy Mini Kit was used to extract total RNA from the sorted cells. The material sequenced was naive CXCR3+ CD8+ T cells from blood. The cell subset or site label for this specimen denotes: CD45RO-CCR7+CD27+CD95- naive CD8+ T cells expressing CXCR3 (TNR3+). This clonotype was sampled from a human donor in good health. Some clones in this sample may be carry-over from other donors' samples.

The CDR3 reads CASSLLAGALETQYF. This chain is built from TRBV5-1 and TRBJ2-5; absent DNA, TCRdb's TRBD2 call cannot be checked. The germline V gene yields SGHRS for CDR1 and YFSETQ for CDR2. The CDR3 contains 15 residues, cysteine and phenylalanine counted. DNA is not recorded here.